The rows below give T cell receptor beta chains drawn from one sample of a study of control samples from healthy donors and cancer patients. Clones were sequenced by immunoSEQ multiplex PCR, and TCRdb holds only the in-frame ones, with some missing. The sample shows 100,000 to 150,000 clones, roughly 90% of them seen only once. The source material was blood. These receptors all come from a man aged 35 to 55 in good health. The CDR3 runs from the conserved cysteine through the conserved F or W.

v_call	cdr3_aa
TRBV5-6	CASSLGGTVYEQYF
TRBV7-8	CASSRKPNTEAFF
TRBV4-1	CASSQDGGGAETQYF
TRBV3-1/TRBV3-2	CASSRRTGGDEQFF
TRBV7-9	CASSSFGAEQYF
TRBV3-1/TRBV3-2	CASSRAGTRLNTEAFF
TRBV6-1	CASSEAAPSVGFRRDQPQHF
TRBV7-9	CASSSGGETQYF
TRBV12-3/TRBV12-4	CASSLMGGETQYF
TRBV7-2	CASNSGQPTDTQYF
TRBV6-1	CASSEFGTGSSDTQYF
TRBV12-3/TRBV12-4	CAIKRDSQETQYF
TRBV11-2	CASSPRRGQNWDTIYF
TRBV10-3	CAISDRGLPNQPQHF
TRBV23-1	CASSGGGGGGYFVHPGGSPLHF
TRBV19	CASRTHQGTHQPQHF
TRBV14	CASSPGLAGKYQETQYF